The 22 T cell receptor beta chains reported below all come from one sample, sequenced in a study of cytomegalovirus exposure and HLA in healthy donors. The PCR employed 60 Vbeta primers together with 13 Jbeta primers. Profiled with immunoSEQ multiplex PCR; TCRdb holds only in-frame clones, not every one. Of tens of thousands of clones detected, about two thirds appear once; the ten largest clones hold approximately 5.8%. The sample comprised PBMCs. These receptors came from a boy younger than 18 in good health and CMV-seropositive.

This clone was counted only a few times. The V and J genes are TRBV7-9 and TRBJ2-5, with D possibly being TRBD1 (5 bases). From germline, CDR1 is SEHNR and CDR2 FQNEAQ (reference sequence). V was shortened by 1 base and J by 7 bases, with 13 bases between the two germline ends. The length of the CDR3 is 14 residues. CDR3 nucleotides: TGTGCCAGCAGCTTAGTGGGCAGGGTCGGGACCCAGTACTTC. It encodes CASSLVGRVGTQYF.

This clone was found a few times. V is TRBV14 and J is TRBJ1-1; 11 nucleotides match TRBD1. Germline CDR1 reads SGHDN; CDR2 reads FVKESK. V shed 4 bases, J shed 10 bases, and the junction held 2 bases outside the gene matches. This CDR3 has 12 amino acids. The CDR3 DNA is TGTGCCAGCAGCCTCGGACAGGGGGCAGCTTTCTTT. Its protein product is CASSLGQGAAFF.

This clone was picked up a small number of times. The V and J genes are TRBV4-1 and TRBJ1-3, with 7 bases fitting TRBD1. Unmatched junction bases numbered 4, after V lost 4 bases and J lost 4 bases. The CDR3 runs 14 residues. The germline CDR1 and CDR2 sequences are MGHRA and YSYEKL. The CDR3 coding sequence is TGCGCCAGCAGCCGACAGGGCGAGGGAAACACCATATATTTT. Protein: CASSRQGEGNTIYF.

This chain links TRBV18 with TRBJ1-1; 7 bases fit TRBD1. In germline, CDR1 is KGHSH, CDR2 LQKENI. V lost 4 bases, J lost 0 bases, and 5 bases stayed unmatched. The CDR3 sequence is 15 residues long. CDR3 loop: CASSRSQGMNTEAFF. As DNA, the CDR3 is TGTGCCAGCTCACGGTCACAGGGGATGAACACTGAAGCTTTCTTT.

J is TRBJ2-1 and V is TRBV7-9, with 7 bases that match TRBD1. Germline V gives CDR1 SEHNR, CDR2 FQNEAQ (reference sequence). This CDR3 is built from 15 residues. V lost 5 bases and J lost 3; bases outside the gene matches: 7. DNA of the CDR3: TGTGCCAGCAGCCCAACAGGGGATAGCTACAATGAGCAGTTCTTC. It yields the protein CASSPTGDSYNEQFF.

V and J are TRBV27 and TRBJ1-1; possibly TRBD1 for D (5 bases). The CDR3 sequence is 16 residues long. CDR1 is MNHEY and CDR2 is SMNVEV in the germline V gene (reference sequence). V dropped 7 bases and J dropped 4 bases, with 22 bases sitting between them. The CDR3: CASIFSIGGGLTEAFF. Written as DNA, the CDR3 is TGTGCCAGCATTTTCTCTATAGGTGGGGGACTCACTGAAGCTTTCTTT.

The chain links TRBV30 to TRBJ1-1; TRBD1 aligns across 8 bases. The CDR3 contains 13 residues. The J segment lost 1 base and the V segment lost 5 bases, leaving 3 bases of the junction unmatched. Germline V gene data show CDR1 as GTSNPN and CDR2 as SVGIG (reference sequence). The CDR3 sequence is CAWGQGENTEAFF. The CDR3 nucleotides are TGTGCCTGGGGACAGGGCGAGAACACTGAAGCTTTCTTT.

This chain connects TRBV5-1 to TRBJ2-3, with 12 nucleotides matching TRBD1. Germline-derived CDR1 and CDR2 are SGHRS and YFSETQ. The CDR3 is 17 amino acids. Trimming took 4 bases from V and 1 from J; bases not matched to a gene: 7. CDR3 amino acids: CASSPRDRGRGTDTQYF. The DNA for the CDR3 is TGCGCCAGCAGCCCACGGGACAGGGGGCGCGGCACAGATACGCAGTATTTT. Full variable domain (outside the CDR3, taken from reference TRBV5-1 and TRBJ2-3): KAGVTQTPRYLIKTRGQQVTLSCSPISGHRSVSWYQQTPGQGLQFLFEYFSETQRNKGNFPGRFSGRQFSNSRSEMNVSTLELGDSALYLCASSPRDRGRGTDTQYFGPGTRLTVL.

V gene TRBV2 combines with J gene TRBJ1-1, with D possibly being TRBD1 (6 bases). Germline loops: CDR1 SNHLY, CDR2 FYNNEI. The CDR3 has 13 residues. V was cut by 6 bases and J by 7 bases, with 15 bases left in between. CDR3 bases: TGTGCCAGCAGGGGGACACCGGGCGGTGAAGCTTTCTTT. Translated: CASRGTPGGEAFF.

In this sample, this clone turned up once. The chain couples TRBV25-1 to TRBJ1-2; no definite D call. V gave up 3 bases and J gave up 4 bases, with 6 bases separating them. The CDR3 covers 12 residues. Looked up from germline, CDR1 is MGHDK and CDR2 is SYGVNS. The CDR3 DNA reads as TGTGCCAGCAGTGACCACAGCTATGGCTACACCTTC. Translated, it gives CASSDHSYGYTF.

This chain joins TRBV7-6 and TRBJ2-5; the match to TRBD1 covers 8 bases. The J call may not be correct, given that the DNA end is closer to TRBJ2-7. There are 15 residues in the CDR3. Germline loops: CDR1 SGHVS, CDR2 FNYEAQ. CDR3 sequence (DNA): TGTGCCAGCAGCTTAGTAGGACAGGGAACCTACGAGCAGTACTTC. Encoded protein: CASSLVGQGTYEQYF.

This clone was observed a handful of times. The chain recombines TRBV9 with TRBJ2-1, with D perhaps matching TRBD1 (5 bases). Germline CDR1 SGDLS, CDR2 YYNGEE. The CDR3 extends over 12 amino acids. Trimming took 0 bases from V and 15 from J, leaving 13 bases between them. CDR3: CASSVVDRGLFF. CDR3 DNA sequence: TGTGCCAGCAGCGTAGTTGATAGGGGTCTGTTCTTC.

This rearrangement joins TRBV7-2 to TRBJ1-5, with 10 positions matching TRBD1. CDR1 and CDR2 from the germline V gene are SGHTA and FQGNSA. Trimming took 5 bases from V and 6 from J; bases not matched to a gene: 7. The CDR3 totals 15 residues. The chain's CDR3 is CASSQGTGVSQPQHF. In DNA, the CDR3 is TGTGCCAGCAGCCAGGGGACAGGGGTTTCTCAGCCCCAGCATTTT. Full variable domain (missing parts from reference TRBV7-2 and TRBJ1-5): GAGVSQSPSNKVTEKGKDVELRCDPISGHTALYWYRQSLGQGLEFLIYFQGNSAPDKSGLPSDRFSAERTGGSVSTLTIQRTQQEDSAVYLCASSQGTGVSQPQHFGDGTRLSIL.

The chain carries TRBV6-4 and TRBJ2-1; D perhaps matches TRBD1 (6 bases). The V and J ends lost 0 bases and 7 bases respectively, with 13 bases between them. The V gene's germline CDR1 is MRHNA and CDR2 SNTAGT. The CDR3 has 15 amino acids. The CDR3 nucleotides read TGTGCCAGCAGTGACTCCCAGGGGTCTAGGAATGAGCAGTTCTTC. As protein: CASSDSQGSRNEQFF.

This sequence joins TRBV30 and TRBJ2-7; D is perhaps TRBD1 (6 bases). The CDR3 contains 12 residues. Deletions cut 1 base from V and 3 bases from J, with 7 bases between. Germline assignment: CDR1 GTSNPN and CDR2 SVGIG (reference sequence). The CDR3 sequence: CAWSDRVYEQYF. For the CDR3, the DNA is TGTGCCTGGAGTGACAGGGTCTACGAGCAGTACTTC.

This clone occurred a few times. This chain connects TRBV27 to TRBJ1-2; D is ambiguous. Trimming stripped 3 bases from V and 4 bases from J, with 21 bases between. The germline CDR1 and CDR2 sequences are MNHEY and SMNVEV (reference sequence). CDR3 length: 17 residues. CDR3 amino acids: CASSFASPSRVPYGYTF. CDR3 bases: TGTGCCAGCAGTTTTGCATCTCCCTCGAGGGTACCCTATGGCTACACCTTC.

The chain uses TRBV30 and TRBJ1-2, with TRBD1 as a possible D gene (5 bases). Looked up from germline, CDR1 is GTSNPN and CDR2 is SVGIG (reference sequence). This CDR3 is built from 17 residues. The V end was cut by 0 bases, the J end by 1 base, with 18 bases between. Written as DNA, the CDR3 is TGTGCCTGGAGTGTACTTGGTGGACACCGTCTTAACTATGGCTACACCTTC. This gives the protein CAWSVLGGHRLNYGYTF.

A remark on this clone: Germline is not matched at one junction end, which may reflect a read error. The genes are TRBV7-7 and TRBJ2-5; D is possibly TRBD1 (6 bases). CDR1 is SSHAT, CDR2 FNYEAQ, per germline (reference sequence). This CDR3 is built from 12 residues. Written as DNA, the CDR3 is TGTGCTAGCAGCTTGCAGGGGGAGACCCAGTACTTC. Its protein is CASSLQGETQYF.

J is TRBJ2-3 and V is TRBV9; D call uncertain. Between the trimmed V and J ends, which lost 0 bases and 2 bases, there was a span of 7 bases. The germline V gene encodes CDR1 SGDLS and CDR2 YYNGEE. This CDR3 spans 14 amino acids. The CDR3 loop is CASSVDRATDTQYF. The CDR3, as DNA: TGTGCCAGCAGCGTAGACCGCGCCACAGATACGCAGTATTTT.

The gene calls are TRBV7-9 and TRBJ1-3, with TRBD1 as a possible D gene (6 bases). Germline V CDR1 and CDR2: SEHNR, FQNEAQ (reference sequence). Trimming cost V 2 bases and J 4 bases, with 12 bases left between them. This CDR3 region has 15 residues. The CDR3 bases are TGTGCCAGCAGCTTATCAGGGGATACGGGAAACACCATATATTTT. It specifies CASSLSGDTGNTIYF.

The genes are TRBV29-1 and TRBJ1-1, with 8 bases fitting TRBD1. The length of the CDR3 is 16 residues. Germline V gene sequence: CDR1 SQVTM, CDR2 ANQGSEA. J was trimmed by 4 bases and V by 3 bases; bases with no gene match: 13. CDR3 sequence reads: CSVDTQTGGRSTEAFF. The CDR3 coding sequence is TGCAGCGTTGACACCCAAACAGGGGGGAGGAGCACTGAAGCTTTCTTT.

The V gene is TRBV19, the J gene TRBJ1-1, with 7 bases identical to TRBD1. Trimming cost V 4 bases and J 6 bases; bases outside gene matches: 11. The CDR3 sequence is 15 residues long. Germline V gene sequence: CDR1 LNHDA, CDR2 SQIVND (reference sequence). The CDR3 DNA follows: TGTGCCAGTAGTAAAGTCCAGGGGGATATCTCTGAAGCTTTCTTT. Translated, it gives CASSKVQGDISEAFF.